This record covers a single TCR beta chain. By its share of the sample, this clonotype is medium-sized (0.01 to 0.1%). The target of this receptor is not known. No clone much larger than this one lies a single base away; base qualities are absent. These data belong to a study (dated by TCRdb to the mid-2010s). As for the study more broadly: The origins of HIV persistence were investigated in individuals who naturally controlled HIV infection.

The germline V gene yields SQVTM for CDR1 and ANQGSEA for CDR2. The CDR3 numbers 12 residues from cysteine through phenylalanine. The read is trimmed to its CDR3 DNA, 36 bases read in frame from base 1. Trimming takes 8 bases from V and 6 bases from J, and the germline ends sit 13 bases apart. The library was generated by 5' RACE. Sequencing took place on an Illumina HiSeq 2000. TCRdb applied fastp at Q25 and MiXCR to the public reads, then kept only in-frame beta chains. A single entry per CDR3 protein holds the most common genes and DNA from its merged rows. This sample lists about 270 distinct CDR3 sequences; about 6.4% were detected once. The ten largest clones represent roughly 90% of the sample.

The chain employs TRBV29-1 and TRBJ2-2, with the D gene not confidently named. This clonotype was obtained from a female donor with HIV. The sequenced sample consisted of effector memory T cells from blood PBMCs. This sample's cell subset or site label indicates: effector memory CD4+ T cells. The CDR3 is CSFSDTSGELFF. The sequenced DNA is TGCAGCTTTTCCGATACCTCCGGGGAGCTGTTTTTT.